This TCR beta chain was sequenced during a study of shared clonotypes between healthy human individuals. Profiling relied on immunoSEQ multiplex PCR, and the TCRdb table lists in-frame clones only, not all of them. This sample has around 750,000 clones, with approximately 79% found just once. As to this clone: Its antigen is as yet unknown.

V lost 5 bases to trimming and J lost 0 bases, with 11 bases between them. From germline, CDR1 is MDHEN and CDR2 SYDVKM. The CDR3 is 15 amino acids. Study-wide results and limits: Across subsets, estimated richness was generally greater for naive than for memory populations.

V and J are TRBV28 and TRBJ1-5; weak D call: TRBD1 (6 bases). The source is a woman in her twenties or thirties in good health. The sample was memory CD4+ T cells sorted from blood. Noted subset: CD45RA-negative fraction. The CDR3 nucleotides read TGTGCCAGCAGTGGCAGGGGTGGTAGCAATCAGCCCCAGCATTTT. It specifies CASSGRGGSNQPQHF.